What follows are 8 T cell receptor beta chains derived from one specimen sequenced in a study of cytomegalovirus exposure and HLA in healthy donors. PCR amplification relied on 60 Vbeta primers (plus 13 Jbeta primers). Profiled with immunoSEQ multiplex PCR; TCRdb holds only in-frame clones, not every one. The table includes 230,000 or so clones, nearly 95% detected once. Input material: PBMCs. The source is a girl aged 2 to 10 in good health and CMV-seronegative.

The table lists this clone with a count of one. J is TRBJ2-6 and V is TRBV27; D is unresolved. The CDR3 is made up of 16 amino acids. Per germline, CDR1 MNHEY and CDR2 SMNVEV (reference sequence). V was pared by 5 bases and J by 3 bases, with 14 bases between. The CDR3 bases are TGTGCCAGCAGTCCCCCGGCTAGTCTTGGGGCCAACGTCCTGACTTTC. It encodes CASSPPASLGANVLTF.

The chain couples TRBV28 to TRBJ2-5; 10 bases align to TRBD1. This CDR3 contains 15 residues. Germline V CDR1 and CDR2: MDHEN, SYDVKM. V shed 10 bases, J shed 5 bases, and the junction held 13 bases outside the gene matches. The CDR3 bases are TGTGCCACCAGCCCGACAGGGGGCATGGGTGAGACCCAGTACTTC. This encodes CATSPTGGMGETQYF. The variable domain in full, with the rest retrieved from reference TRBV28 and TRBJ2-5, is DVKVTQSSRYLVKRTGEKVFLECVQDMDHENMFWYRQDPGLGLRLIYFSYDVKMKEKGDIPEGYSVSREKKERFSLILESASTNQTSMYLCATSPTGGMGETQYFGPGTRLLVL.

The chain is built from TRBV6-5 and TRBJ1-2; D is unresolved. The CDR3 runs to 15 residues. The germline V gene has CDR1 MNHEY and CDR2 SVGAGI. V lost 3 bases to trimming and J lost 4 bases, with 15 bases between them. The CDR3 bases are TGTGCCAGCAGTTATGTTTGGGGAGAGGGCTATGGCTACACCTTC. Its translation is CASSYVWGEGYGYTF.

This clone came up once. The rearrangement uses TRBV6-1 and TRBJ1-6; the D is unclear. CDR1 is MNHNS and CDR2 is SASEGT in the germline V gene. This CDR3 comprises 15 residues. V was shortened by 4 bases and J by 7 bases, with 14 bases between the two germline ends. CDR3 bases: TGTGCCAGCAGTGTCTGGTTGGCCTTGAATTCACCCCTCCACTTT. Amino acid sequence: CASSVWLALNSPLHF.

This chain uses TRBV4-2 with TRBJ2-3, with 9 bases lining up with TRBD1. This CDR3 spans 16 amino acids. Germline V gene data show CDR1 as LGHNA and CDR2 as YNFKEQ. V lost 3 bases to trimming and J lost 3 bases; unmatched junction nucleotides: 7. CDR3 nucleotide sequence: TGTGCCAGCAGCCAGAGGCGGGGGACAGGGACAGATACGCAGTATTTT. Amino acids: CASSQRRGTGTDTQYF.

The chain has TRBV6-1 and TRBJ1-1; 7 nucleotides match TRBD1. V lost 7 bases, J lost 0 bases, and 8 bases stayed unmatched. The CDR3 has 15 amino acids. CDR1 is MNHNS and CDR2 is SASEGT in the germline V gene. This CDR3 reads CASTDRVRVNTEAFF. CDR3 DNA: TGTGCCAGCACCGACAGGGTGCGCGTGAACACTGAAGCTTTCTTT.

The chain carries TRBV7-8 and TRBJ2-6; the D gene is possibly TRBD1 (5 bases). The CDR3 covers 16 residues. Germline CDR1 reads SGHVS; CDR2 reads FQNEAQ. V lost 8 bases, J lost 1 base, and 15 bases lay in between. The CDR3 region has the DNA TGTGCCAGCGGTAGGGGTGCTGCTTCTGGGGCCAACGTCCTGACTTTC. The encoded protein is CASGRGAASGANVLTF. The entire variable domain, with the rest obtained from reference TRBV7-8 and TRBJ2-6, is as follows: GAGVSQSPRYKVAKRGQDVALRCDPISGHVSLFWYQQALGQGPEFLTYFQNEAQLDKSGLPSDRFFAERPEGSVSTLKIQRTQQEDSAVYLCASGRGAASGANVLTFGAGSRLTVL.

The V gene is TRBV29-1, the J gene TRBJ1-1; the match to TRBD1 covers 7 bases. Looked up from germline, CDR1 is SQVTM and CDR2 is ANQGSEA. The CDR3 is made up of 13 amino acids. V lost 6 bases and J lost 8; bases outside the gene matches: 12. The CDR3, as DNA: TGCAGCGTAAAAATACAGGGGCTCCAGGAAGCTTTCTTT. Amino acid sequence: CSVKIQGLQEAFF.